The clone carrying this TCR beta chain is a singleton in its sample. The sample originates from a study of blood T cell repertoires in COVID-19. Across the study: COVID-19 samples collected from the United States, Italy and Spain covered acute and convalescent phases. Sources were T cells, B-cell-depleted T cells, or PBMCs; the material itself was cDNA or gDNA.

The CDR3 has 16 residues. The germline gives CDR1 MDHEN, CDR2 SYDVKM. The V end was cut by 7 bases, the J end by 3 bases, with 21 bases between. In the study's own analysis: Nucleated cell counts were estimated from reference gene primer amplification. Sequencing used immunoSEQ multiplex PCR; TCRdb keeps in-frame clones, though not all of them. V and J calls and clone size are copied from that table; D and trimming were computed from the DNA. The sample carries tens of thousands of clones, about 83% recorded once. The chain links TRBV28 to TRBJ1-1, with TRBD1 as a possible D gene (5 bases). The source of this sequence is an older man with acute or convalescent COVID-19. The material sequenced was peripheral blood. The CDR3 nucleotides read TGTGCCAGCACTATAGGACGGAGGGGTGGGGACACTGAAGCTTTCTTT. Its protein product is CASTIGRRGGDTEAFF.